This TCR beta chain derives from a study of shared clonotypes between healthy human individuals. Overall study: Per donor, three plates held CD4 naive cells, three held CD4 memory, two held CD8 naive and one held CD8 memory. Study results and limitations: Approximately 4.6% of naive CD4 clonotypes were common to a few donors.

The assay ran at deep level. The protocol was immunoSEQ multiplex PCR, while the TCRdb copy is restricted to in-frame clones and leaves out a portion. The top ten hold 1.4% to 1.5% of the sample, which has about 1 million clones, approximately 76% seen once. As regards this clone: Its antigen is not known.

The sequencing sample was made of memory CD4+ T cells sorted from blood. Subset defined: CD45RA-negative fraction. This TCR was sampled from a man between 18 and 35 years old in good health.

CDR3 in DNA: TGTGCCAGCAGCCAACGTGGGGGCGCTTCTGGAAACACCATATATTTT. Translating gives CASSQRGGASGNTIYF. The chain combines TRBV14 with TRBJ1-3, with D possibly matching TRBD1 (6 bases). This CDR3 is built from 16 residues. V dropped 2 bases and J dropped 1 base, with 12 bases sitting between them. CDR1 is SGHDN and CDR2 is FVKESK in the germline V gene.